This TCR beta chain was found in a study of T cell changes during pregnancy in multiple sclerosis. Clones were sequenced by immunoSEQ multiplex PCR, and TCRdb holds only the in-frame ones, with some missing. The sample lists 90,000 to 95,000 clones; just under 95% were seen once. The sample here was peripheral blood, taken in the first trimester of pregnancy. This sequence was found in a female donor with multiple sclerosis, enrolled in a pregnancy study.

CDR3 protein: CSGGTGRTGELFF. Here the CDR3 DNA reads TGCAGTGGGGGGACAGGGAGAACCGGGGAGCTGTTTTTT. The chain combines TRBV29-1 with TRBJ2-2; 9 bases map to TRBD1. Germline V gene sequence: CDR1 SQVTM, CDR2 ANQGSEA. This CDR3 is built from 13 residues.